This T cell receptor (beta chain) was found in a study of T cell responses to AZD1222 COVID-19 vaccine. Study-wide results and caveats: Breadth and depth of Spike-specific TCRs rose after two AZD1222 doses.

This table comes from immunoSEQ multiplex PCR, and its TCRdb copy is limited to in-frame clones, with some not included. The sample includes around 150,000 clones, around 95% of them seen just once. Points on this clone: No antigen is known for it.

This receptor was taken from an adult in good health. The specimen comprised peripheral blood, sampled on day 0 of AZD1222 vaccination.

CDR3 sequence reads: CASSTFGRGNTEAFF. The CDR3 nucleotides read TGTGCCAGCAGCACCTTTGGCAGGGGGAACACTGAAGCTTTCTTT. V is TRBV6-2 or TRBV6-3 and J is TRBJ1-1; possible D gene TRBD1, 6 bases. Trimming left V 6 bases short and J 1 base short, with 15 bases between. The CDR3 runs to 15 residues. Per the germline V gene, CDR1 is MNHEY and CDR2 is SVGEGT.